This T cell receptor (beta chain) was recovered during a study of blood T cells in healthy people across ages (dated by TCRdb to between 2014 and 2017). Looking at the study overall: In model experiments, template switching captured about one uniquely barcoded TCR beta cDNA molecule for every two T cells. Using deep sequencing normalized with unique cDNA molecular identifiers, the study measured how TCR beta repertoire diversity changes with age. The study analyzed two additional independent replicas of 1 million unique cDNA reads from the same blood draw for two donors, one aged 18 to 30 and one aged 80 or older. To avoid experimental bias, donors of different ages were distributed randomly across sequencing lanes. Four age groups were formed from the donors: young (average about 15 years), middle-aged (approximately 40), aged (around 62) and long-lived (more than 75). General conclusions and limits of the study: Since profiling was done on bulk unsorted PBMCs, naive and antigen-experienced compartments could not be conclusively compared. The long-lived group showed more naive CD4+ T cells, fewer expanded clones and increased TCR diversity than the aged group, suggesting age selection. Estimates of total diversity from one million sequenced T cells were regarded as lower bounds and underestimates. The CMV infection status of donors was not known, potentially confounding age-related changes in expanded clonotypes. A strong correlation was found between observed TCR beta diversity and the percentage of naive T cells measured by flow cytometry. Observed TCR beta diversity per million T cells fell roughly linearly with age, and a significant reduction was already apparent by age around 44.

Libraries were made using 5' RACE. The second PCR ran for about 7 to 11 cycles and used a J-beta primer mix along with a sample-barcoded 5' primer. Each TCR beta cDNA molecule received a unique molecular identifier from a template-switch 5' adaptor carrying 12 random nucleotides. At least 2.5 million CDR3-containing paired-end reads were obtained from each sample. All of the RNA was converted into first-strand cDNA using the Mint cDNA synthesis kit, with a TRBC-specific oligonucleotide serving as the primer. After uracil-DNA glycosylase treatment, a first 18-cycle PCR used universal primers M1SS and BC2_uni_R on all cDNA. The study's processing was this. For normalization, 1 million high-quality reads were randomly selected from each sample, with every read carrying a distinct molecular identifier. Reads sharing molecular identifiers were discarded rather than binned into consensus sequences. MiTCR, set to a Q25 quality threshold and the strictest error-elimination algorithm, was used for CDR3 identification, clonotype clustering and error correction. A nonparametric unseen species model with Euler transformation was used to estimate lower-bound total TCR beta diversity. TCRdb reran the public reads through fastp at Q25 and MiXCR, keeping productive beta chains. Here each entry gathers all rows of one CDR3 protein and keeps the most common genes and DNA. None of the V and J calls come from the authors' own analysis; TCRdb made them. The sample has 1,800,000 or so distinct CDR3 sequences on record, around 42% of them singletons. The top ten clonotypes cover 23% of the sample.

Many counts were recorded for this clonotype. Which antigen it targets is not known. No quality values exist for individual bases; no much larger clone is one base distant. The germline V gene provides CDR1 SGHRS and CDR2 YFSETQ. Counted from cysteine to phenylalanine, this CDR3 has 14 amino acids. The CDR3 DNA has 42 bases and is translated from base 1. Between the V and J ends, shortened by 3 bases and 1 base respectively, the junction contains 8 bases. The roughly 39 donors, aged 6 to 90 years, were systemically healthy Caucasian individuals from Russia. Around 10 milliliters of peripheral blood were drawn from each donor into EDTA-treated Vacutainer tubes. PBMCs were isolated by Ficoll-Paque density-gradient centrifugation, with at least 7 million obtained per sample. Trizol reagent was used to extract total RNA from the PBMCs, yielding at least 6 micrograms per sample. Naive CD45RAhigh/CD27high T cell percentages were measured by flow cytometry on a PBMC aliquot from every donor.

The chain links TRBV5-1 with TRBJ1-5; tentative D gene TRBD1, with 5 bases matching. This clonotype was sampled from a human donor in good health. Sequencing was performed on blood. For the CDR3, the sequence is CASSWDGSNQPQHF. The nucleotide sequence is TGCGCCAGCAGCTGGGACGGGAGCAATCAGCCCCAGCATTTT.